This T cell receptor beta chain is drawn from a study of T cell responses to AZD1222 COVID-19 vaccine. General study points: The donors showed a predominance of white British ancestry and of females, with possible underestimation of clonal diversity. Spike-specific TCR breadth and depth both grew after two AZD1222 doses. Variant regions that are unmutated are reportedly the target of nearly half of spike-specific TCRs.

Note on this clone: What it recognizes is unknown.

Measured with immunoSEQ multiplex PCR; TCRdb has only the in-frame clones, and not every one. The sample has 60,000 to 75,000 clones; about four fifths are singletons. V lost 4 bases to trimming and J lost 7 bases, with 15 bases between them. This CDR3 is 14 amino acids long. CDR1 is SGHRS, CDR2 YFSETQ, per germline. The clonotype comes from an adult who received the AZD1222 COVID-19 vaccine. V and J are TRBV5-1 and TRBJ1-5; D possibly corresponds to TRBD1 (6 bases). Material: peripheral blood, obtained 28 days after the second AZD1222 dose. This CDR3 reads CASSPYQGRQPQHF. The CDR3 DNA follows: TGCGCCAGCAGCCCCTACCAGGGGAGACAGCCCCAGCATTTT.